Listed below are T cell receptor beta chains from one sample, sequenced in a study of T cell responses to AZD1222 COVID-19 vaccine. Some clones are missing from TCRdb's copy, which holds only in-frame ones; the method was immunoSEQ multiplex PCR. The repertoire holds approximately 70,000 clones, with 84% as singletons. The sample in question was peripheral blood, obtained on day 0 of AZD1222 vaccination. These receptors came from an adult in good health. Both conserved end residues are part of each CDR3. The order of the fields is CDR3 protein, D gene, V gene, clone size. D genes are given only for firm matches. Clone size is stated in some rows and not others, as once, few, many or a class when expanded.

CASSNSGTGNYGYTF TRBD1 TRBV6-6 once
CATSGRGRTGELFF . TRBV24-1 once
CASSPGQGTDTQYF TRBD1 TRBV2 .
CAWSPLEGAFF . TRBV30 once
CASSPQGPLENIQYF . TRBV28 once
CASSPLAGEQETQYF TRBD2 TRBV18 .
CASSSPGQTGNTIYF . TRBV7-9 .
CSVEGQANTGELFF . TRBV29-1 .
CASSLEGPEHSWDEQYF . TRBV7-6 .
CASSFGEKETQYF . TRBV12-3/TRBV12-4 .
CASSLIGEETQYF . TRBV7-9 .
CAWRQYDEQYF . TRBV30 few
CAWRETGRETQYF . TRBV30 .
CASSSPGGYSNQPQHF . TRBV6-5 .
CASTEPTGSYGYTF . TRBV28 .
CASSLDRGDTEAFF TRBD1 TRBV5-1 .
CASTAFEGGGETQYF . TRBV9 .
CASSSPDRGYEQYF TRBD1 TRBV5-1 once